The source of this T cell receptor beta chain is a study of metastatic and nonmetastatic thyroid tumors. About the study: Repertoires from blood and tumor or nodule tissue of malignant and benign thyroid patients were compared. Study-level points and caveats: Across blood and tumor, TCR beta diversity in malignant thyroid tumors was reportedly significantly higher than in benign nodules.

Until they underwent thyroid surgery, no patient had received any treatment. This clone was counted many times. Its matching antigen is unknown. Germline lookup yields CDR1 SNHLY and CDR2 FYNNEI. V lost 7 bases, J lost 2 bases, and 15 bases lay in between. This CDR3 comprises 16 residues. Authors' analysis steps: Building a distant-metastasis classifier for papillary thyroid cancer drew on CDR3 differences across clinicopathological groups. Using MiXCR, TCRdb re-called clones from the PCR reads. In this record, the V and J calls reflect TCRdb's handling and not the investigators' own analysis. The sample consists of tens of thousands of clones, approximately 21% of them appearing once.

This sequence originates from a male donor with papillary thyroid cancer or a benign thyroid nodule (not recorded which). Some clones in this sample may be carry-over from other donors' samples. Specimen: blood. This sequence joins TRBV2 and TRBJ2-6; D is tentatively TRBD1 or TRBD2 (6 bases each). CDR3 in DNA: TGTGCCAGCATCGAGGGGGGAGTAGCTGGGGCCAACGTCCTGACTTTC. Its protein is CASIEGGVAGANVLTF. Together with reference TRBV2 and TRBJ2-6, the CDR3 gives the full variable domain: EPEVTQTPSHQVTQMGQEVILRCVPISNHLYFYWYRQILGQKVEFLVSFYNNEISEKSEIFDDQFSVERPDGSNFTLKIRSTKLEDSAMYFCASIEGGVAGANVLTFGAGSRLTVL.